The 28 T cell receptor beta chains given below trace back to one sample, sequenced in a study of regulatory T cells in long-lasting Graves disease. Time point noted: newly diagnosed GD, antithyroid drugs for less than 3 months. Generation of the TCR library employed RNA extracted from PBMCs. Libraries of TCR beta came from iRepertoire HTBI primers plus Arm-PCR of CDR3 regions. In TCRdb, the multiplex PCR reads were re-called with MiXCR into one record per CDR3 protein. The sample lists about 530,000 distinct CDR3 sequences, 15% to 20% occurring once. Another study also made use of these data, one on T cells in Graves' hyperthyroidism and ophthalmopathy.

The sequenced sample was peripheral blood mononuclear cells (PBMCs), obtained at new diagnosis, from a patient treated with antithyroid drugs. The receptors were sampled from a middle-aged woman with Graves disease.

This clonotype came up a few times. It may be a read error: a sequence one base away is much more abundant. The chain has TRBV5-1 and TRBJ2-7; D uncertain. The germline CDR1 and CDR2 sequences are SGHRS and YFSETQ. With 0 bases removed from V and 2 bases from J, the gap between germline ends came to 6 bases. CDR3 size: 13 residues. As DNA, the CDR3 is TGCGCCAGCAGCTTGGACGAGACCTACGAGCAGTACTTC. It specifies CASSLDETYEQYF.

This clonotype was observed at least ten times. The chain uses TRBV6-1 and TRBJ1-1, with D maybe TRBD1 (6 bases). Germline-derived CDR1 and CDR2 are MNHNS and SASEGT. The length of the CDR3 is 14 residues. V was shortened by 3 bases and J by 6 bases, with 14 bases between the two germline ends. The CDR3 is CASSEGRGRAEAFF. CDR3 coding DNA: TGTGCCAGCAGTGAGGGCAGGGGAAGGGCTGAAGCTTTCTTT.

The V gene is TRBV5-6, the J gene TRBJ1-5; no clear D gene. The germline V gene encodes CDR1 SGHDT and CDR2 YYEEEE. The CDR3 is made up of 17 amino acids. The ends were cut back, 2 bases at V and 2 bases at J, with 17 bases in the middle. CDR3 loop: CASSFSKDHTRNQPQHF. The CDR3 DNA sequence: TGTGCCAGCAGCTTTTCAAAGGACCACACTCGCAATCAGCCCCAGCATTTT.

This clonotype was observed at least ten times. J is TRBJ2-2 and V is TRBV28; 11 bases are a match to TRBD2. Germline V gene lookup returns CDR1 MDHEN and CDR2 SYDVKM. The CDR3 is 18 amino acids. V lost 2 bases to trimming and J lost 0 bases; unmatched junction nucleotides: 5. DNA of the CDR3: TGTGCCAGCAGTTTAGAGCCTAGCGGGGGGCCGAACACCGGGGAGCTGTTTTTT. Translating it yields CASSLEPSGGPNTGELFF.

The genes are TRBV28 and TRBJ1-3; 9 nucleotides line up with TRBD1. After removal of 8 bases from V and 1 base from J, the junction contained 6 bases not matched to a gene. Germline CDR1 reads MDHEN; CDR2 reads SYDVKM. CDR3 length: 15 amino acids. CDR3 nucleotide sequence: TGTGCCAGCGGACCGGGGACAGGGTCTGGAAACACCATATATTTT. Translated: CASGPGTGSGNTIYF.

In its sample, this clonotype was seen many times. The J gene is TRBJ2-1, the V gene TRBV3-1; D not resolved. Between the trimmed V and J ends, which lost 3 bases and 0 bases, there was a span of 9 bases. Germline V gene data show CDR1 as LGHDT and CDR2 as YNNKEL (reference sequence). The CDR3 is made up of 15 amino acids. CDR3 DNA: TGTGCCAGCAGCCATGAGGTCAGCTCCTACAATGAGCAGTTCTTC. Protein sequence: CASSHEVSSYNEQFF.

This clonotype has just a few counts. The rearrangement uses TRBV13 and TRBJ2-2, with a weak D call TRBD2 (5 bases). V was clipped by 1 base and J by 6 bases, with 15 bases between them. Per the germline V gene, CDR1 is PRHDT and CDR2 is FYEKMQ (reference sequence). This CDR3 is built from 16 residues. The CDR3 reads CASSLADSLRPGELFF. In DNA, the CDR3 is TGTGCCAGCAGCTTAGCGGACTCCCTGCGGCCCGGGGAGCTGTTTTTT. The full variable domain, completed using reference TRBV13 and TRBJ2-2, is AAGVIQSPRHLIKEKRETATLKCYPIPRHDTVYWYQQGPGQDPQFLISFYEKMQSDKGSIPDRFSAQQFSDYHSELNMSSLELGDSALYFCASSLADSLRPGELFFGEGSRLTVL.

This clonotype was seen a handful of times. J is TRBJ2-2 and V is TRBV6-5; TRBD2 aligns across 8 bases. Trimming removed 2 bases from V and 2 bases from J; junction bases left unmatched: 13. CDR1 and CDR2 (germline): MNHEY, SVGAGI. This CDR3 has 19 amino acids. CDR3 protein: CASSYAPRGAGGNTGELFF. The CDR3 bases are TGTGCCAGCAGTTACGCCCCCCGGGGTGCGGGGGGTAACACCGGGGAGCTGTTTTTT.

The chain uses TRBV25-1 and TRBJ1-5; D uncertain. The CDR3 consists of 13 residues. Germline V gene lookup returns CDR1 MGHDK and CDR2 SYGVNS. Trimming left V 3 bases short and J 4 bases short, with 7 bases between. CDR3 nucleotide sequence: TGTGCCAGCAGTGACCAAGGGAATCAGCCCCAGCATTTT. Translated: CASSDQGNQPQHF.

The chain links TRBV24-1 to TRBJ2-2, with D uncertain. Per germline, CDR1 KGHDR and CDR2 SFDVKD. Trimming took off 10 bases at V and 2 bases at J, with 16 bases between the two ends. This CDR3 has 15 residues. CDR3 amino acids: CATLRRTNNTGELFF. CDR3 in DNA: TGTGCCACTCTTCGGCGGACGAACAACACCGGGGAGCTGTTTTTT.

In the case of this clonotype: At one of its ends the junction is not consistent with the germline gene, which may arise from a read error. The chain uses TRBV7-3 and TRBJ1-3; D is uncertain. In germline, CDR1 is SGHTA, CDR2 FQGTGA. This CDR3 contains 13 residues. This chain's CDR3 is CASSSEPGTTIYF. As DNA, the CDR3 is TGTGCCAGCAGCTCGGAACCTGGAACCACCATATATTTT. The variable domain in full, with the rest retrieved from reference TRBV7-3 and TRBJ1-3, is GAGVSQTPSNKVTEKGKYVELRCDPISGHTALYWYRQSLGQGPEFLIYFQGTGAADDSGLPNDRFFAVRPEGSVSTLKIQRTERGDSAVYLCASSSEPGTTIYFGEGSWLTVV.

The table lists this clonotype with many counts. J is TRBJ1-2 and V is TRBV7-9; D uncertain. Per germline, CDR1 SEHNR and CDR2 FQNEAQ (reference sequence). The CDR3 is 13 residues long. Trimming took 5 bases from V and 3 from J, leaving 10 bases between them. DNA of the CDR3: TGTGCCAGCAGCCCCGACGGCGACTATGGCTACACCTTC. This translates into CASSPDGDYGYTF. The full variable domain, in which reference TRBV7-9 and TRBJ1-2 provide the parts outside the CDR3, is DTGVSQNPRHKITKRGQNVTFRCDPISEHNRLYWYRQTLGQGPEFLTYFQNEAQLEKSRLLSDRFSAERPKGSFSTLEIQRTEQGDSAMYLCASSPDGDYGYTFGSGTRLTVV.

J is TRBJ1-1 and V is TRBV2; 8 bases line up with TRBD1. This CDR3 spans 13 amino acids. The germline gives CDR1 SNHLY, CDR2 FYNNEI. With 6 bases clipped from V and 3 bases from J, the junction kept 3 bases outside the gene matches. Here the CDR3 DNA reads TGTGCCAGCAGGGGGGACAGGTACACTGAAGCTTTCTTT. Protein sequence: CASRGDRYTEAFF.

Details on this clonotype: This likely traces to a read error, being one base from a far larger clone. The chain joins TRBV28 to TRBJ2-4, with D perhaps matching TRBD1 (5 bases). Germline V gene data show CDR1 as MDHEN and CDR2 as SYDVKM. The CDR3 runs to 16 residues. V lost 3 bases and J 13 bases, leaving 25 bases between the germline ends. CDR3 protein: CASSFRQGMIYNEQYF. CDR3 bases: TGTGCCAGCAGTTTTAGGCAGGGAATGATCTACAATGAGCAGTACTTC.

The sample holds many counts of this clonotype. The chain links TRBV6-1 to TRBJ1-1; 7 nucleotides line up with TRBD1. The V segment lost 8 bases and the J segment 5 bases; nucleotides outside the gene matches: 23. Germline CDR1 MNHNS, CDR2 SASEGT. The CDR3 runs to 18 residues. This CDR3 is CASASRWAGGREATEAFF. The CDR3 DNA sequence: TGTGCCAGCGCCTCCCGGTGGGCAGGGGGGCGGGAGGCTACTGAAGCTTTCTTT.

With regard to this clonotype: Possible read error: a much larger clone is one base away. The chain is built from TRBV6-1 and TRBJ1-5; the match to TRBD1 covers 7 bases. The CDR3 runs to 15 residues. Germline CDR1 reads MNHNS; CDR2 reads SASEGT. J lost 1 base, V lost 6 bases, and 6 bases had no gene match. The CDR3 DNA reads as TGTGCCAGCAGGACCGGACAGGCCAGCAATCAGCCCCAGCATTTT. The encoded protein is CASRTGQASNQPQHF.

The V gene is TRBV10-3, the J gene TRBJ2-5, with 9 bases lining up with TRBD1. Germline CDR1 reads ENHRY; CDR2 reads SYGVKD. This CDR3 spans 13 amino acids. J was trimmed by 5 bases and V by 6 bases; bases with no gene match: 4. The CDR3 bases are TGTGCCATCAGGGGGACAGGGAAGGAGACCCAGTACTTC. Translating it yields CAIRGTGKETQYF.

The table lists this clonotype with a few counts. The CDR3 sequence is CASFRLAGAETQYF. For the CDR3, the DNA is TGTGCCAGTTTCAGACTAGCGGGGGCGGAGACCCAGTACTTC. The chain links TRBV2 to TRBJ2-5; 12 bases are a match to TRBD2. The germline CDR1 and CDR2 sequences are SNHLY and FYNNEI. The ends lost 9 bases at V and 5 bases at J; junction bases unmatched: 7. This CDR3 is built from 14 residues.

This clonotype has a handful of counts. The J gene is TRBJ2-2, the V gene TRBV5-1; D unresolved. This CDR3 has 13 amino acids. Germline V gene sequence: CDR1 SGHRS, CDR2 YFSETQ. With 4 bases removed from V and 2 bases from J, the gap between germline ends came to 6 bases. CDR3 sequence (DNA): TGCGCCAGCAGCCCCTATAACACCGGGGAGCTGTTTTTT. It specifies CASSPYNTGELFF.

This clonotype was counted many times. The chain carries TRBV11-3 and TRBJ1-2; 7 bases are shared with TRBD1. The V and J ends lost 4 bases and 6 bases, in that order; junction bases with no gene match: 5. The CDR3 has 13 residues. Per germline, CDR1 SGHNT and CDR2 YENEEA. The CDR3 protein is CASSYGTADGYTF. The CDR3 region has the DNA TGTGCCAGCAGCTATGGGACAGCTGATGGCTACACCTTC. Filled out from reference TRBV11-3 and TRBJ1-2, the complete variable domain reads EAGVVQSPRYKIIEKKQPVAFWCNPISGHNTLYWYLQNLGQGPELLIRYENEEAVDDSQLPKDRFSAERLKGVDSTLKIQPAELGDSAVYLCASSYGTADGYTFGSGTRLTVV.

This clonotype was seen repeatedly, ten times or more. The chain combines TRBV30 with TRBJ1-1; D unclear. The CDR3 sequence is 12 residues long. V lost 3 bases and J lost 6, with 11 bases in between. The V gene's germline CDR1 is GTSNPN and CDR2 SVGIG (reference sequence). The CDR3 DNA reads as TGTGCCTGGAGCGAAACGGGCGCTGAAGCTTTCTTT. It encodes CAWSETGAEAFF.

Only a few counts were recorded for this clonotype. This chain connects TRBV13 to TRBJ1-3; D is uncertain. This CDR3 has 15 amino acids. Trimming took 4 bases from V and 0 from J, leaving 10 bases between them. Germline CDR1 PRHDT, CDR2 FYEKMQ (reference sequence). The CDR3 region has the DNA TGTGCCAGCAGCTCCCGAGTGGACTCTGGAAACACCATATATTTT. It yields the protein CASSSRVDSGNTIYF.

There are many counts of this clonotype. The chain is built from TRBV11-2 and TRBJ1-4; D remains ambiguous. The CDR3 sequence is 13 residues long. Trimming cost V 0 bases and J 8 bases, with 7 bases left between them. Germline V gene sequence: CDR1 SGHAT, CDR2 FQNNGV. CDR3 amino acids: CASSLDLGEKLFF. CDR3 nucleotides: TGTGCCAGCAGCTTAGATCTGGGGGAAAAACTGTTTTTT.

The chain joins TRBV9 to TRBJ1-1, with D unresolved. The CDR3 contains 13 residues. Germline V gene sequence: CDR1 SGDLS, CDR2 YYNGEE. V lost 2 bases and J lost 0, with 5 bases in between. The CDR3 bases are TGTGCCAGCAGCGTTCAGATGAACACTGAAGCTTTCTTT. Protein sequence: CASSVQMNTEAFF.

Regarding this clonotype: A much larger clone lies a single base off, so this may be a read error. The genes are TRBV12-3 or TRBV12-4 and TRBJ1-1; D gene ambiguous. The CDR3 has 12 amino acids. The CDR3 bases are TGTGCCAGCAGAGGGCTGAACAGTGAAGCTTTCTTT. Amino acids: CASRGLNSEAFF.

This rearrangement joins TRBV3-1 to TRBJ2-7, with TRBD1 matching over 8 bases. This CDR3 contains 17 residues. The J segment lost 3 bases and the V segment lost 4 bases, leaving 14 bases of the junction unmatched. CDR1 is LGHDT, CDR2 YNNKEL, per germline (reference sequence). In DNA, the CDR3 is TGTGCCAGCAGCCTAAAGGGGTTATGGACAGGGATCTACGAGCAGTACTTC. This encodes CASSLKGLWTGIYEQYF.

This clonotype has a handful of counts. The DNA for the CDR3 is TGTGCCAGCAGCGTAGGAGGGGCCGGTGAGCAGTTCTTC. It is translated as CASSVGGAGEQFF. The chain combines TRBV9 with TRBJ2-1, with D perhaps assigned TRBD1 or TRBD2 (5 bases each). In germline, CDR1 is SGDLS, CDR2 YYNGEE. The CDR3 is 13 residues long. The ends were cut back, 0 bases at V and 9 bases at J, with 10 bases in the middle.

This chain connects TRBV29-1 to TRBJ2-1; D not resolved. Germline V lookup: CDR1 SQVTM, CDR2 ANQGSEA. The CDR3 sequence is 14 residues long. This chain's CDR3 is CYTVTESSYNEQFF. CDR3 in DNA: TGCTACACCGTAACTGAGAGCTCCTACAATGAGCAGTTCTTC.